A single sample is the source of the 11 T cell receptor beta chains below, sequenced in a study of blood T cell repertoires in COVID-19. The protocol was immunoSEQ multiplex PCR, while the TCRdb copy is restricted to in-frame clones and leaves out a portion. The data hold roughly 150,000 clones, with roughly 85% observed a single time. The specimen sequenced was peripheral blood. The receptors were gathered from a woman aged 45-65 years with COVID-19, enrolled during active disease.

Here the CDR3 DNA reads TGTGCCAGTAGCTTCTCCAGTAATGAAGATACGCAGTATTTT. Residues: CASSFSSNEDTQYF. V and J are TRBV19 and TRBJ2-3; D gene uncertain. CDR1 is LNHDA and CDR2 is SQIVND in the germline V gene (reference sequence). Trimming pared 6 bases from V and 5 bases from J, leaving 15 bases between. The CDR3 loop spans 14 amino acids.

V is TRBV28 and J is TRBJ1-1, with 12 nucleotides matching TRBD1. The CDR3 extends over 15 amino acids. Trimming cost V 5 bases and J 4 bases; bases outside gene matches: 5. CDR1 and CDR2 from the germline V gene are MDHEN and SYDVKM. CDR3 protein: CASSTGQGAGTEAFF. CDR3 coding DNA: TGTGCCAGCAGTACGGGACAGGGGGCGGGCACTGAAGCTTTCTTT.

This clone was seen only a few times. The chain recombines TRBV10-3 with TRBJ1-2; a possible D gene is TRBD1 (6 bases). The V and J ends lost 2 bases and 6 bases respectively, with 13 bases between them. The germline CDR1 and CDR2 sequences are ENHRY and SYGVKD. There are 14 residues in the CDR3. Here the CDR3 reads CAISERGQSNGYTF. The CDR3 nucleotides read TGTGCCATCAGTGAGAGAGGACAGTCGAATGGCTACACCTTC.

CDR3 DNA: TGTGCCAGCAGCTCTCCGACAGGTCCTGAAAAACTGTTTTTT. Translated: CASSSPTGPEKLFF. The V and J genes are TRBV5-4 and TRBJ1-4; weak D call: TRBD1 (6 bases). This CDR3 region has 14 residues. Per the germline V gene, CDR1 is SGHNT and CDR2 is YYREEE (reference sequence). V lost 3 bases to trimming and J lost 7 bases, with 13 bases between them.

The chain employs TRBV11-2 and TRBJ2-3; 10 bases are shared with TRBD1. The CDR3 has 16 amino acids. The germline V gene has CDR1 SGHAT and CDR2 FQNNGV. Unmatched junction bases numbered 9, after V lost 3 bases and J lost 6 bases. The CDR3 region is CASSFTGTGVADTQYF. The DNA for the CDR3 is TGTGCCAGCAGCTTTACCGGGACAGGGGTTGCGGATACGCAGTATTTT.

On this clone itself: The junction does not match germline at one end; this may be a read error. The V gene is TRBV27, the J gene TRBJ2-7; 9 bases align to TRBD1. There are 14 residues in the CDR3. Germline CDR1 reads MNHEY; CDR2 reads SMNVEV (reference sequence). Here the CDR3 reads CASRLDRGPYEQYF. In nucleotides, the CDR3 is TGTGCCAGCCGTTTGGACAGGGGTCCCTACGAGCAGTACTTC.

This clone was detected a few times. The chain has TRBV3-1 (or the pseudogene TRBV3-2) and TRBJ1-1; no definite D call. The CDR3 spans 12 residues. V shed 1 base and J shed 3 bases, with 3 bases lying between them. The V gene's germline CDR1 is LGHDT and CDR2 YNNKEL (reference sequence). In DNA form, the CDR3 reads TGTGCCAGCAGCCAAGCCGACACTGAAGCTTTCTTT. It encodes CASSQADTEAFF.

The chain couples TRBV7-9 to TRBJ1-2, with D hard to call. Trimming stripped 0 bases from V and 4 bases from J, with 12 bases between. This CDR3 has 15 residues. Germline loops: CDR1 SEHNR, CDR2 FQNEAQ (reference sequence). In nucleotides, the CDR3 is TGTGCCAGCAGCTTAGCCCTTTCCCTTATCTATGGCTACACCTTC. This encodes CASSLALSLIYGYTF.

The CDR3 DNA is TGTGCCAGCAGTGAAGGCGCAGGGTTTCGAAAACTGTTTTTT. This encodes CASSEGAGFRKLFF. This chain joins TRBV2 and TRBJ1-4, with a tentative D call TRBD1 (5 bases). The V end was cut by 1 base, the J end by 10 bases, with 13 bases between. The germline V gene encodes CDR1 SNHLY and CDR2 FYNNEI. This CDR3 is 14 amino acids long.

V is TRBV2 and J is TRBJ1-6; D perhaps matches TRBD1 (5 bases). The CDR3 contains 14 residues. The germline gives CDR1 SNHLY, CDR2 FYNNEI. V was shortened by 6 bases and J by 8 bases, with 14 bases between the two germline ends. The CDR3 loop is CASRTWTGDSPLHF. As DNA, the CDR3 is TGTGCCAGCAGGACATGGACGGGGGATTCACCCCTCCACTTT.

The chain is built from TRBV6-5 and TRBJ2-3, with TRBD2 matching 9 bases. V lost 6 bases to trimming and J lost 6 bases; unmatched junction nucleotides: 7. Germline loops: CDR1 MNHEY, CDR2 SVGAGI. This CDR3 is built from 14 residues. CDR3 coding DNA: TGTGCCAGCAGAACGGGACTAGCATCCGATACGCAGTATTTT. This codes for CASRTGLASDTQYF.